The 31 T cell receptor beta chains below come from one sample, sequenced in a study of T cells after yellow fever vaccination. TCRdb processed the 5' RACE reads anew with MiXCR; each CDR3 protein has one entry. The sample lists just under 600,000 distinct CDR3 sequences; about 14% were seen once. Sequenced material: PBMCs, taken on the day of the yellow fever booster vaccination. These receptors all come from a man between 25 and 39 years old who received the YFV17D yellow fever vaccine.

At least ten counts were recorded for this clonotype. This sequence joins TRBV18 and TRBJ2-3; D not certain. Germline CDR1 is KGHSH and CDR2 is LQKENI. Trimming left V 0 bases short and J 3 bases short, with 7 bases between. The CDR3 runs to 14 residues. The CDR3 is CASSPPARTDTQYF. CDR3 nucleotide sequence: TGTGCCAGCTCACCACCGGCTAGAACAGATACGCAGTATTTT.

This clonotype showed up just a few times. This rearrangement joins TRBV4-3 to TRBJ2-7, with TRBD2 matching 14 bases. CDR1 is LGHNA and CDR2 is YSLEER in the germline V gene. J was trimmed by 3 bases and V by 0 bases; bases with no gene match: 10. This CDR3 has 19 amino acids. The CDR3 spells CASSQEAGLAGGGDYEQYF. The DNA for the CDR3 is TGCGCCAGCAGCCAAGAAGCAGGACTAGCGGGAGGTGGGGACTACGAGCAGTACTTC.

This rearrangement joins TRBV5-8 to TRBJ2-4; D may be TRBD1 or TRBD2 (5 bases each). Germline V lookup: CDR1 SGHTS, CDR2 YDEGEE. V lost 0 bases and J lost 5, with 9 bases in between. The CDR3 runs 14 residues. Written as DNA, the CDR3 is TGTGCCAGCAGCTTGGTGGGGGTCCAAAACATTCAGTACTTC. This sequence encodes CASSLVGVQNIQYF.

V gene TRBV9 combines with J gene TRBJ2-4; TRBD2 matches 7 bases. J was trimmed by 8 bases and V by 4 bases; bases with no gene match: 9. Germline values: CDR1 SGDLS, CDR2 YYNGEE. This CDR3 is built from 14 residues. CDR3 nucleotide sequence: TGTGCCAGCAGCATATCCGGGACTATTGACATTCAGTACTTC. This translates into CASSISGTIDIQYF.

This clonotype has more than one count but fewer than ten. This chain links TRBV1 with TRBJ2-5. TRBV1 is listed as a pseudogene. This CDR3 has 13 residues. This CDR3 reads CTSSQDFQETQYF. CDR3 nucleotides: TGCACCAGCAGCCAAGATTTCCAAGAGACCCAGTACTTC.

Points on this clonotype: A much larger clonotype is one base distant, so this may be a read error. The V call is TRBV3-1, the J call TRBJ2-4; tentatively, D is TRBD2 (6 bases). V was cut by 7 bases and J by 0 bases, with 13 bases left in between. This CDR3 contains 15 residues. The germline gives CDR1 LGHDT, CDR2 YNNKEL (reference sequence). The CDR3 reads CASTHQAGAKNIQYF. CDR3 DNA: TGTGCCAGCACCCACCAAGCGGGAGCCAAAAACATTCAGTACTTC.

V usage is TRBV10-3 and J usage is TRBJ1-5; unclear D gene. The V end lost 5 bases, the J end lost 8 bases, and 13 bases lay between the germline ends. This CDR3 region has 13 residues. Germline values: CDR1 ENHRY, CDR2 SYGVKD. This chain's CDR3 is CAISPRTGEPQHF. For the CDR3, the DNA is TGTGCCATCAGTCCTCGCACTGGCGAGCCCCAGCATTTT.

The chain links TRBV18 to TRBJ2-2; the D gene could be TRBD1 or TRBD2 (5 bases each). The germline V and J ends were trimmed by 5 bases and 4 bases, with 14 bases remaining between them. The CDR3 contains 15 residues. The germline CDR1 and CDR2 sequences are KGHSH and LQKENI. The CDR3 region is CASSSRDPVTGELFF. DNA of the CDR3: TGTGCCAGCTCATCCCGGGACCCGGTCACCGGGGAGCTGTTTTTT. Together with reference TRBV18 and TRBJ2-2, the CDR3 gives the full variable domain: NAGVMQNPRHLVRRRGQEARLRCSPMKGHSHVYWYRQLPEEGLKFMVYLQKENIIDESGMPKERFSAEFPKEGPSILRIQQVVRGDSAAYFCASSSRDPVTGELFFGEGSRLTVL.

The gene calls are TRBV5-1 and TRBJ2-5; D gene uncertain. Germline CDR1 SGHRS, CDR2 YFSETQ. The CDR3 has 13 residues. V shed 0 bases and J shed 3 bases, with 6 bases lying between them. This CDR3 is CASSLELKETQYF. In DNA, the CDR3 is TGCGCCAGCAGCTTGGAACTGAAAGAGACCCAGTACTTC. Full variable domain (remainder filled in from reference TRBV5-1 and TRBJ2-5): KAGVTQTPRYLIKTRGQQVTLSCSPISGHRSVSWYQQTPGQGLQFLFEYFSETQRNKGNFPGRFSGRQFSNSRSEMNVSTLELGDSALYLCASSLELKETQYFGPGTRLLVL.

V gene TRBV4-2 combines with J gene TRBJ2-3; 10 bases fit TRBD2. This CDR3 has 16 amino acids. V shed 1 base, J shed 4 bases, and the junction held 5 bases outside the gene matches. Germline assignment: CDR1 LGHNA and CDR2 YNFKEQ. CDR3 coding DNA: TGTGCCAGCAGCCAAGGTGCGGGACTAGCGCCAGATACGCAGTATTTT. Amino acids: CASSQGAGLAPDTQYF.

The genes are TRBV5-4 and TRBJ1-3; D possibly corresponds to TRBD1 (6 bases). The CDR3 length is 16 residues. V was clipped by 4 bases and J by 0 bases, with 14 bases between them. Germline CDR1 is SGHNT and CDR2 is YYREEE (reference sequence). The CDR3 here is CASSLGQWSSGNTIYF. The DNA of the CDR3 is TGTGCCAGCAGCCTAGGACAGTGGAGCTCTGGAAACACCATATATTTT.

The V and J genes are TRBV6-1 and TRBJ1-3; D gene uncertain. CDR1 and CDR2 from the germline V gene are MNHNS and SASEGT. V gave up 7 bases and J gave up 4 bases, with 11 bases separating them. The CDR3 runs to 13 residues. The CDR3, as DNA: TGTGCCAGCACCGCCCTCCAGGGAAACACCATATATTTT. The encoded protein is CASTALQGNTIYF.

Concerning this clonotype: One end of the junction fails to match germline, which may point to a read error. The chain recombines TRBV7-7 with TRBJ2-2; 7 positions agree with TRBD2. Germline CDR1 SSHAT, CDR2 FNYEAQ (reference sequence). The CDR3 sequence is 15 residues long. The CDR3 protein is CASSLAISGTGELFF. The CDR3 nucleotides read TGTGCTAGCAGCTTAGCAATTAGCGGGACCGGGGAGCTGTTTTTT.

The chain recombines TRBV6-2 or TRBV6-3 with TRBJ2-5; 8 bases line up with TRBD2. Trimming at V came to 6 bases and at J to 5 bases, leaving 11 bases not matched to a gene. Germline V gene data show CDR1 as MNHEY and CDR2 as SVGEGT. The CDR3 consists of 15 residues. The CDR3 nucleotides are TGTGCCAGCAGCTGGAAGCGGGAGTATAGGGAGACCCAGTACTTC. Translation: CASSWKREYRETQYF.

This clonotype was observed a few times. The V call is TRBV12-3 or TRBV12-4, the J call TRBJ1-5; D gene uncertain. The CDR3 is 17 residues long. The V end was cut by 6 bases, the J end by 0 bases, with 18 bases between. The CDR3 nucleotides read TGTGCCAGCAGCAACCCTACAGACATTTTTAGCAATCAGCCCCAGCATTTT. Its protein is CASSNPTDIFSNQPQHF.

As DNA, the CDR3 is TGTGCCAGCTGGGCCCGCAATGAGCAGTTCTTC. It is translated as CASWARNEQFF. V usage is TRBV28 and J usage is TRBJ2-1, with no clear D. V was shortened by 8 bases and J by 6 bases, with 8 bases between the two germline ends. The CDR3 is made up of 11 amino acids. The germline CDR1 and CDR2 sequences are MDHEN and SYDVKM.

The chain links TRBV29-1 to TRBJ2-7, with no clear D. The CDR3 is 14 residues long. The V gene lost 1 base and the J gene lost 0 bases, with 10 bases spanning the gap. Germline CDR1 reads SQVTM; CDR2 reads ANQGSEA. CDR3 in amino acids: CSVEAVGSSYEQYF. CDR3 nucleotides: TGCAGCGTTGAAGCGGTGGGAAGCTCCTACGAGCAGTACTTC.

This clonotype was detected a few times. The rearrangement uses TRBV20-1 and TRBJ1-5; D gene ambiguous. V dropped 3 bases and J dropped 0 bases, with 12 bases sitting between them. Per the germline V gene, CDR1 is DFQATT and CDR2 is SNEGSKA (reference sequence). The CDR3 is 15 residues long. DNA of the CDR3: TGCAGTGCTAGTGGCAGGTCCAATAGCAATCAGCCCCAGCATTTT. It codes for CSASGRSNSNQPQHF.

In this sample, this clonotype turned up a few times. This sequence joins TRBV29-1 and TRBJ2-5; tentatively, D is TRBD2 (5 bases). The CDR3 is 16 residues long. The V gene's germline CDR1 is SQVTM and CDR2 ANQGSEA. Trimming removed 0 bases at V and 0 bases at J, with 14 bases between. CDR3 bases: TGCAGCGTTGAAGACCTGTCCGGGGTAAACCAAGAGACCCAGTACTTC. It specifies CSVEDLSGVNQETQYF.

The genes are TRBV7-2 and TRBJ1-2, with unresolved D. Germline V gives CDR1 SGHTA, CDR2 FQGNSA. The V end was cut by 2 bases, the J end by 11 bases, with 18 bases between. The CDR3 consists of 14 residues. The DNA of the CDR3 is TGTGCCAGCAGCTTAACAGCCACGCTTGTCGGGTACACCTTC. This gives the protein CASSLTATLVGYTF.

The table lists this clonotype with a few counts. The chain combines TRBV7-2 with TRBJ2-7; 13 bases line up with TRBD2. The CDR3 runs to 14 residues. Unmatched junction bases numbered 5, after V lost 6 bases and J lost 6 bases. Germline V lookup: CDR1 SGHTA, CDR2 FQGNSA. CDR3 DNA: TGTGCCAGCAGACGACTAGCGGGAGGACCCGAGCAGTACTTC. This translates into CASRRLAGGPEQYF.

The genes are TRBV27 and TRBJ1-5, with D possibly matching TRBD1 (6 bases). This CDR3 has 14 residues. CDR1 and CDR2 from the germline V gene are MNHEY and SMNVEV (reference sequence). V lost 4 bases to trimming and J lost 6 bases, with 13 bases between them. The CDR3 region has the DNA TGTGCCAGCAGTTCTAACAGGGAGGGTCAGCCCCAGCATTTT. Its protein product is CASSSNREGQPQHF.

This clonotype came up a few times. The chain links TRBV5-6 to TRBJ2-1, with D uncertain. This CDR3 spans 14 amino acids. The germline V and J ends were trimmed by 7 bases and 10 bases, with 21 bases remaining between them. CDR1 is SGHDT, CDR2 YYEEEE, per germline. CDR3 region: CASSTDTIPSEQFF. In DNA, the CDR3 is TGTGCCAGCTCCACAGATACTATACCATCAGAGCAGTTCTTC. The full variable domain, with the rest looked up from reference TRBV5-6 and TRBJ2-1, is DAGVTQSPTHLIKTRGQQVTLRCSPKSGHDTVSWYQQALGQGPQFIFQYYEEEERQRGNFPDRFSGHQFPNYSSELNVNALLLGDSALYLCASSTDTIPSEQFFGPGTRLTVL.

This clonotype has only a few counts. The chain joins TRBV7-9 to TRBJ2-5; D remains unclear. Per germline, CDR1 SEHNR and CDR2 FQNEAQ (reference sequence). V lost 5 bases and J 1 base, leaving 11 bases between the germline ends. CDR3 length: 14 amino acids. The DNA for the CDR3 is TGTGCCAGCAGCCCCCTGGCGGTCCAAGAGACCCAGTACTTC. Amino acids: CASSPLAVQETQYF.

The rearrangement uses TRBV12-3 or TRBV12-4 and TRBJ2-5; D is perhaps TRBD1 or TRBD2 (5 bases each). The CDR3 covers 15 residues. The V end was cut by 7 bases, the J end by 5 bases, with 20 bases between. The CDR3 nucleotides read TGTGCCAGCACCCTCCAGGGAATGCGGAGGGAGACCCAGTACTTC. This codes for CASTLQGMRRETQYF.

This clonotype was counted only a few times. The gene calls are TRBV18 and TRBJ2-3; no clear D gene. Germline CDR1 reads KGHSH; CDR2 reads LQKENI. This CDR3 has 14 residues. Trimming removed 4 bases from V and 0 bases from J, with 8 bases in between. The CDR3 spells CASSHPASTDTQYF. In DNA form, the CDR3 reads TGTGCCAGCTCACACCCAGCTAGCACAGATACGCAGTATTTT. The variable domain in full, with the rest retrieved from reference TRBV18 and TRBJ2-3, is NAGVMQNPRHLVRRRGQEARLRCSPMKGHSHVYWYRQLPEEGLKFMVYLQKENIIDESGMPKERFSAEFPKEGPSILRIQQVVRGDSAAYFCASSHPASTDTQYFGPGTRLTVL.

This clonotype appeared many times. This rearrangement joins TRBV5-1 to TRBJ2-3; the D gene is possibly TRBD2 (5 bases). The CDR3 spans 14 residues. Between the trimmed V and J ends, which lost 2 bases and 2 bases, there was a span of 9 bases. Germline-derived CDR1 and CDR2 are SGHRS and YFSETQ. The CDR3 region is CASSLVGNTDTQYF. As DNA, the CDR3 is TGCGCCAGCAGCTTAGTCGGGAACACAGATACGCAGTATTTT.

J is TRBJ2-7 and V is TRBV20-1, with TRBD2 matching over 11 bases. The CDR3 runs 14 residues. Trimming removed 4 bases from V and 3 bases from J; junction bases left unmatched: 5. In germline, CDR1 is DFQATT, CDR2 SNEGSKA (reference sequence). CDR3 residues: CSATPGTSGYEQYF. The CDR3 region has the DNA TGCAGTGCTACCCCCGGGACTAGCGGCTACGAGCAGTACTTC.

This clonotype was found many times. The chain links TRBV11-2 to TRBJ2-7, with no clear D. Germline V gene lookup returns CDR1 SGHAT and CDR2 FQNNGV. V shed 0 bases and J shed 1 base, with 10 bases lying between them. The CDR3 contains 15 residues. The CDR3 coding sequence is TGTGCCAGCAGCTTAGATCGTGGTTCGTCCTACGAGCAGTACTTC. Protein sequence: CASSLDRGSSYEQYF.

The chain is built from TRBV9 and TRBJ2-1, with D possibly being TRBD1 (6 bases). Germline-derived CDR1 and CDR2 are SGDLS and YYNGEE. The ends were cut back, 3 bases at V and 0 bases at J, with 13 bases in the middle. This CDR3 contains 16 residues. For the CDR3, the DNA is TGTGCCAGCAGCGGCGGACAGTCGAGCTCCTACAATGAGCAGTTCTTC. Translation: CASSGGQSSSYNEQFF.

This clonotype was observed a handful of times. The CDR3 loop is CASSTSRGDTQYF. For the CDR3, the DNA is TGTGCCAGTAGTACCTCACGAGGTGATACGCAGTATTTT. The chain links TRBV19 to TRBJ2-3; D remains unclear. Trimming took off 4 bases at V and 6 bases at J, with 11 bases between the two ends. The CDR3 is 13 amino acids. Germline CDR1 is LNHDA and CDR2 is SQIVND (reference sequence).